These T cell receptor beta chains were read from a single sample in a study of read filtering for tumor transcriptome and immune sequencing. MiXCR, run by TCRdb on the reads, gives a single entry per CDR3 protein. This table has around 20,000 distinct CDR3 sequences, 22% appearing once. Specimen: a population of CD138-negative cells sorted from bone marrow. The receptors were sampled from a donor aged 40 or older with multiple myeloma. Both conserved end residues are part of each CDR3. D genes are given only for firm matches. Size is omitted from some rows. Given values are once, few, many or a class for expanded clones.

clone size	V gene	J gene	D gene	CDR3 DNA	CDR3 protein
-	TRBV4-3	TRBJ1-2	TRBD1	TGCGCCAGCAGCCAAGATACGACAGGGGTTGCCTATGGCTACACCTTC	CASSQDTTGVAYGYTF
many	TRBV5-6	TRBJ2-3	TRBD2	TGTGCCAGCAGCTCGTCGGGGTTGAGCGGGAGGGCCGTCACAGATACGCAGTATTTT	CASSSSGLSGRAVTDTQYF
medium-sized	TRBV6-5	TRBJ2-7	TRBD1	TGTGCCAGCAGTTCATCCGGGACAGGGCACGAGCAGTACTTC	CASSSSGTGHEQYF
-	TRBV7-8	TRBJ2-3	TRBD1	TGTGCCAGCAGCTTAGCCCAGGGGGCCGTAGGCACAGATACGCAGTATTTT	CASSLAQGAVGTDTQYF
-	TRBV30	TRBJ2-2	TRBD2	TGTGCCTGGAGTATAAAACTAGCGTATACCGGGGAGCTGTTTTTT	CAWSIKLAYTGELFF
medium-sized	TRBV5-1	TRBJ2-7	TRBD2	TGCGCCAGCAGTGACGAATCCGGGACTAGCGGAGCAGGGGAGTACTTC	CASSDESGTSGAGEYF
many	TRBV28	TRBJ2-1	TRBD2	TGTGCCCGCCAGCCCGCCCGGCTAGCGGTCTACAATGAGCAGTTCTTC	CARQPARLAVYNEQFF
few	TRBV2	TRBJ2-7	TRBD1	TGTGCCAGTAACATGGACAGGAGCTCCTACGAGCAGTACTTC	CASNMDRSSYEQYF
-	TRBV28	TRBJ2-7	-	TGTGCCAGCAGTTCCACAGGGAGGGAGCAGTACTTC	CASSSTGREQYF
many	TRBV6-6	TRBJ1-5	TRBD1	TGTGCCAGCAGTTACTCCAGGGGGAGGCAGCCCCAGCATTTT	CASSYSRGRQPQHF
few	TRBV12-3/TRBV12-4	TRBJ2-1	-	TGTGCCAGCAGTTTCGGAAATGAGCAGTTCTTC	CASSFGNEQFF
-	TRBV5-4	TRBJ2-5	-	TGTGCCAGCAGCTTGGGGACCCCGGGGGAGACCCAGTACTTC	CASSLGTPGETQYF
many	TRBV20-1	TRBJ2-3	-	TGCAGTGCTAGAGGCGGGGTCAAAGATACGCAGTATTTT	CSARGGVKDTQYF
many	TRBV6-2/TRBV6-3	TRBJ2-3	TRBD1	TGTGCCAGCAGCCCAAGGGACAGCCAAAGCACAGATACGCAGTATTTT	CASSPRDSQSTDTQYF
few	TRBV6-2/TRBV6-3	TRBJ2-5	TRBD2	TGTGCCAGCAGTCAAAGGCCAATACTAGCGGAAAAAGAGACCCAGTACTTC	CASSQRPILAEKETQYF
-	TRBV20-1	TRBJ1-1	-	TGCAGCGCTCACGGGGCCGGCCGGGTCACTGAAGCTTTCTTT	CSAHGAGRVTEAFF
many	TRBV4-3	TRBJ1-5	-	TGCGCCAGCAGCCAAGATTCTGTCAGGGTCCCACAGCCCCAGCATTTT	CASSQDSVRVPQPQHF
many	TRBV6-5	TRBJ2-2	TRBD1	TGTGCCAGCAGCCACGGGACAGAGTGGACCGGGGAGCTGTTTTTT	CASSHGTEWTGELFF
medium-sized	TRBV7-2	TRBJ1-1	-	TGTGCCAGCAGCTTAGTCTGGAACACTGAAGCTTTCTTT	CASSLVWNTEAFF
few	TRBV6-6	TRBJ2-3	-	TGTGCCAGCAAGGATTCGAGCACAGATACGCAGTATTTT	CASKDSSTDTQYF
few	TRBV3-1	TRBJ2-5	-	TGTGCCAGCAGCCAACGTCGTCGGGAGACCCAGTACTTC	CASSQRRRETQYF
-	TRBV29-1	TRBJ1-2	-	TGCAGCGCCCGGGACCGCGACTATGGCTACACCTTC	CSARDRDYGYTF
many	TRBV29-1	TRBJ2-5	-	TGCAGCGTTGATTTGGCGGGCTCACAAGAGACCCAGTACTTC	CSVDLAGSQETQYF